This TCR beta chain is drawn from a study of blood T cell repertoires in COVID-19. Overall study: Samples representing acute and convalescent COVID-19 were sourced from the United States, Italy and Spain. The cDNA or gDNA used as material had been derived from T cells, B-cell-depleted T cells, or PBMCs.

Authors' methods: Estimation of nucleated cell counts relied on the amplification of reference gene primers. Only in-frame clones appear in the TCRdb table, and some are missing; sequencing was by immunoSEQ multiplex PCR. Clone size and the V and J calls come from that table; the DNA yielded D and trimming. The sample gives approximately 70,000 clones, 85% to 90% of which show up once; 11% is in the top ten. Sequencing was done on a sample of peripheral blood. This TCR was recovered from a man in his 70s with active or convalescent COVID-19.

CDR3 residues: CASSQGTANSPLHF. The CDR3 coding sequence is TGTGCCAGCAGCCAAGGGACAGCTAATTCACCCCTCCACTTT. V and J are TRBV6-4 and TRBJ1-6, with 7 positions matching TRBD1. Germline CDR1 and CDR2: MRHNA and SNTAGT. The CDR3 has 14 amino acids. Trimming at V came to 6 bases and at J to 6 bases, leaving 5 bases not matched to a gene.